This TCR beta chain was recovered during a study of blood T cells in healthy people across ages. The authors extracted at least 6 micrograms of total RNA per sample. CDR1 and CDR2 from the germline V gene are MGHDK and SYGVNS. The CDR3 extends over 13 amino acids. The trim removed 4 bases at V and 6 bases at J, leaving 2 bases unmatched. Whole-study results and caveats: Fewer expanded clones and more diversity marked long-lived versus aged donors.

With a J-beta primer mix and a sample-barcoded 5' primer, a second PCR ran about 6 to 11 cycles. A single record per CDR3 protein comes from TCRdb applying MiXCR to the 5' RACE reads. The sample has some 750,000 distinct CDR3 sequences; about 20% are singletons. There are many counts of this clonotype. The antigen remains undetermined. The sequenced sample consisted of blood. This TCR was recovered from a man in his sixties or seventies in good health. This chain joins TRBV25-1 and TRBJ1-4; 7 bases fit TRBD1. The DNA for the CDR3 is TGTGCCAGCAGTGGACAGGGTTATGAAAAACTGTTTTTT. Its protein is CASSGQGYEKLFF.